This entry concerns a single T cell receptor (beta chain). This clonotype was detected ten times or more. Its cognate antigen has yet to be identified. No qualities accompany the bases; no much larger clone lies one base away. According to the germline V gene, CDR1 reads SGHAT and CDR2 reads FQNNGV. The CDR3 numbers 13 residues from cysteine through phenylalanine. The kept DNA is CDR3 alone, 39 bases in frame from the first base. V was cut back by 6 bases and J by 8 bases, leaving a gap of 16 bases between them. For repertoire sequencing, the TCR beta CDR3 regions were amplified from RNA transcripts. The first round was an RT-PCR using HTBI primers with the Qiagen OneStep RT-PCR kit, and this first round was followed by a second-round multiplex PCR, then size selection and purification. Libraries were sequenced on an Illumina HiSeq2000 using paired-end 100 bp reads. The authors processed their data as follows. SOAPnuke was used for read processing, and reads with adapters, uncalled bases, a mean Phred below 15, or no exact constant-primer or identifier match were discarded. High-quality paired reads were merged with COPE v1.2.5. Each unique nucleotide sequence was defined as a clonotype, and clonotypes were aligned to IMGT TRB V, D and J references with MiTCR v1.1. The analysis was limited to V-J combinations with a frequency above 0.0001, which together covered 99.2% of the repertoires. For each V-J combination, a TCR clonal expansion and chaos score was defined as F50 clonal expansion divided by the chaos observed in the TCRdist matrix. Welch's t-statistics and random forest were used to reduce features to 10 to 15 V-J combinations, which were fed into a naive Bayes classifier. The Morisita-Horn index was used to measure how similar the thyroid and blood repertoires were. TCRdb trimmed public reads at Q25 via fastp, called clones via MiXCR and kept in-frame beta chains. Rows with a matching CDR3 protein are joined into one entry that keeps the most common DNA and genes. TCRdb's processing, not the authors' own work, is the source of the V and J calls. Here the sample has 300,000 to 400,000 distinct CDR3 sequences; about a sixth occur a single time. Together, the top ten hold roughly an eighth of the sample.

Ophthalmopathy patients were characterized by moderately to severely active disease, a Clinical Activity Score of at least 3, a NOSPECS grade of at least 4, and a disease duration under 3 months. Patients with other autoimmune diseases, uncontrolled infections, pregnancy or lactation were excluded. Diagnosis relied on clinical symptoms, serum thyroxine, TRAb, thyroid ultrasound and orbital computed tomography. Using Ficoll-Paque density gradient centrifugation, PBMCs were isolated from about 9.4 ml of fresh peripheral blood. Total RNA was extracted using Trizol reagent, and RNA quality was checked on an Agilent 2100 Bioanalyzer. The sample comes from a study of Graves' ophthalmopathy and Graves' hyperthyroidism (dated by TCRdb to 2017 to 2018). Looking at the study overall: Peripheral blood was collected at initial diagnosis, before any treatment. In about six hyperthyroidism patients, the T-cell repertoires found in thyroid tissue were compared with those found in blood. The independent validation cohort included approximately 19 hyperthyroidism patients plus 17 patients who later progressed from hyperthyroidism to ophthalmopathy. In total, around 130 blood samples were TCR-sequenced: fewer than 50 ophthalmopathy, around 75 hyperthyroidism and 17 hyperthyroidism-to-ophthalmopathy patients. After sampling, hyperthyroidism patients received methimazole starting at 30 mg daily, and ophthalmopathy patients received high-dose intravenous methylprednisolone. The study used signatures of the TCR beta repertoire to tell Graves' ophthalmopathy apart from Graves' hyperthyroidism and to predict which patients would progress to ophthalmopathy. To explore V-J signatures distinguishing ophthalmopathy from hyperthyroidism, a discovery set of approximately 100 patients (about 44 ophthalmopathy, 57 stable hyperthyroidism) was enrolled. Findings and caveats that apply to the study as a whole: Most expanded thyroid clonotypes with frequency above 0.001 were also detected in blood, suggesting blood repertoires may reflect the thyroid immune response. In validation, the model predicted ophthalmopathy progression with less than 71% sensitivity and 72.22% specificity; fewer than 15 predicted patients were CT-confirmed with GO in a median of around 6.5 months. No statistical method was used to set the sample size in advance, and the investigators knew which group each participant was assigned to. Ophthalmopathy was separated from stable hyperthyroidism by the 13-signature model with roughly 87% sensitivity and about 81% specificity in cross-validation and with 80%/75% in the test set.

The chain employs TRBV11-2 and TRBJ1-1; confidence is insufficient to name the D gene. This TCR was recovered from an adult man with Graves' ophthalmopathy. Sequencing input: peripheral blood. This receptor has the CDR3 CASRRLVLNEAFF. The nucleotides read TGTGCCAGCAGACGACTCGTGTTGAACGAAGCTTTCTTT.